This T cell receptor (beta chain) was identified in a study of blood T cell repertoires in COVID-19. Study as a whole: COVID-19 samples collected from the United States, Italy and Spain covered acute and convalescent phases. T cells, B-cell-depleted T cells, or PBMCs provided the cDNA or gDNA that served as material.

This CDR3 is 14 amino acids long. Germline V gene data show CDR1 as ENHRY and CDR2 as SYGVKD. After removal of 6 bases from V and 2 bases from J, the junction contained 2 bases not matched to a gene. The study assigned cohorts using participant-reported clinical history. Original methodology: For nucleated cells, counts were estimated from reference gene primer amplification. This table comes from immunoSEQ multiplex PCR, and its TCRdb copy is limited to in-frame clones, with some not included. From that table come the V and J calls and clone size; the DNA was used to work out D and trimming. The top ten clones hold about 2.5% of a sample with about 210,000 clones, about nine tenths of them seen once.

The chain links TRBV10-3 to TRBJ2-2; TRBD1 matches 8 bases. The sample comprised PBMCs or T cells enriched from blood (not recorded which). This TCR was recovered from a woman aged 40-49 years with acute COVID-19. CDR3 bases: TGTGCCATCAGGGACAGGGAAAACACCGGGGAGCTGTTTTTT. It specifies CAIRDRENTGELFF.